This T cell receptor beta chain was sequenced in a study of T-cell reconstitution after alpha-beta-depleted transplantation in children. Study-wide results and caveats: T-cell numbers and diversity one year post-transplant derived largely from freshly generated T cells. Several hundred expanded graft clones reportedly supplied alpha-beta T cells about two months after transplant. After transplant, high TCRbeta diversity at day 60 in some patients arose from surviving recipient T cells and thymic progenitors.

The TCRbeta library was prepared with unique molecular identifiers. TCRdb re-called the PCR reads with MiXCR, one entry per CDR3 protein. The sample holds roughly 16,000 distinct CDR3 sequences, about an eighth seen once. The V end lost 5 bases, the J end lost 4 bases, and 3 bases lay between the germline ends. Per germline, CDR1 MDHEN and CDR2 SYDVKM. The CDR3 contains 10 residues. This clonotype was detected only a few times. Antigen specificity is unknown. The V call is TRBV28, the J call TRBJ2-7, with D hard to call. Sequencing used PBMCs, mostly from graft donor cells, obtained 180 days after TCRalphabeta/CD19-depleted stem cell transplant. The TCR comes from a boy in the first two years of life who had a stem cell transplant for Wiskott-Aldrich syndrome, so the T cells may come from the graft donor. CDR3 DNA: TGTGCCAGCAGTCAATACGAGCAGTACTTC. Protein sequence: CASSQYEQYF.